This TCR beta chain was profiled in a study of beta chain features in type 1 diabetes. Study-level points and caveats: VDJ junctions from type 1 diabetes patients carried fewer insertions and larger deletions. Moderately but significantly shorter TCRB CDR3s were found in Type 1 diabetes patients in all four CD4+ subsets.

Expressed TCRB transcripts got sequenced, as all isolated RNA was reverse transcribed. Naive, central memory and regulatory T cell samples came to a mean of around 3.5 million reads. Assay: immunoSEQ multiplex PCR; the TCRdb copy retains only in-frame clones and omits some. This sample has 100,000 to 150,000 clones; 15% to 20% occur once, and the top ten carry roughly 2.5%. V was pared by 2 bases and J by 8 bases, with 12 bases between. Germline V gene data show CDR1 as MNHEY and CDR2 as SVGAGI. This CDR3 contains 14 residues. With respect to this clone: Its antigen remains unknown.

This chain connects TRBV6-5 to TRBJ1-4; D perhaps matches TRBD1 (5 bases). The TCR comes from a man aged 18 to 35 with type 1 diabetes. Sequencing was performed on central memory CD4+ T cells from blood. The CDR3 reads CASSYGTIGEKLFF. The CDR3 nucleotides read TGTGCCAGCAGTTACGGGACGATAGGCGAAAAACTGTTTTTT.